The 26 T cell receptor beta chains listed next were all sequenced from one sample in a study of identifying expanded T cells in peripheral blood. This table comes from immunoSEQ multiplex PCR, and its TCRdb copy is limited to in-frame clones, with some not included. The sample has 95,000 to 100,000 clones, about 83% seen once. The sequencing sample was made of blood. The receptor set was obtained from a person between 18 and 75 years old in good health.

V and J are TRBV30 and TRBJ1-4; 7 nucleotides align to TRBD1. The CDR3 contains 11 residues. After removal of 5 bases from V and 13 bases from J, the junction contained 7 bases not matched to a gene. Germline CDR1 GTSNPN, CDR2 SVGIG (reference sequence). CDR3 coding DNA: TGTGCCTGGCGGGGAGCAGGGGGACTGTTTTTT. Its protein product is CAWRGAGGLFF.

The V gene is TRBV7-6, the J gene TRBJ1-2; 7 bases are shared with TRBD1. The germline V gene encodes CDR1 SGHVS and CDR2 FNYEAQ. V shed 0 bases, J shed 7 bases, and the junction held 5 bases outside the gene matches. The CDR3 is 14 residues long. The CDR3 DNA sequence: TGTGCCAGCAGCTTAGCGCCACAGGGGTCTGGCTACACCTTC. It is translated as CASSLAPQGSGYTF.

The table lists this clone with a few counts. The chain joins TRBV6-5 to TRBJ2-1, with TRBD1 matching 7 bases. Germline trimming cut 5 bases from V and 9 bases from J; bases unmatched to any gene: 13. CDR1 and CDR2 from the germline V gene are MNHEY and SVGAGI. CDR3 size: 15 residues. The CDR3 sequence: CASSSAARGTGEQFF. The DNA of the CDR3 is TGTGCCAGCAGTAGCGCGGCCAGGGGGACGGGTGAGCAGTTCTTC.

This clone was seen only a few times. The rearrangement joins TRBV7-8 to TRBJ1-6; tentatively, D is TRBD1 (6 bases). V was cut by 1 base and J by 10 bases, with 8 bases left in between. This CDR3 has 13 residues. The germline CDR1 and CDR2 sequences are SGHVS and FQNEAQ. This chain's CDR3 is CASSLVQGSPLHF. CDR3 coding DNA: TGTGCCAGCAGCTTAGTGCAGGGGTCACCCCTCCACTTT.

CDR3 nucleotides: TGCAGCGTTGTAGGCACTAGCGGGACAAACAATGAGCAGTTCTTC. Its translation: CSVVGTSGTNNEQFF. This chain uses TRBV29-1 with TRBJ2-1; 10 nucleotides agree with TRBD2. The germline V gene has CDR1 SQVTM and CDR2 ANQGSEA. The V gene end was trimmed by 4 bases and the J gene end by 5 bases; junction bases not matched to a gene: 8. The CDR3 has 15 amino acids.

This clone occurred once. This chain joins TRBV14 and TRBJ2-5; D is perhaps TRBD2 (5 bases). Trimming took 4 bases from V and 5 from J, leaving 8 bases between them. CDR3 size: 12 residues. The germline CDR1 and CDR2 sequences are SGHDN and FVKESK. CDR3 DNA: TGTGCCAGCAGCCGGCGCGGGGAGACCCAGTACTTC. It codes for CASSRRGETQYF.

V and J are TRBV15 and TRBJ2-3; no clear D gene. Trimming stripped 6 bases from V and 0 bases from J, with 4 bases between. Germline CDR1 and CDR2: LNHNV and YYDKDF (reference sequence). The CDR3 covers 12 residues. The CDR3 DNA reads TGTGCCACCAGTCCAAGCACAGATACGCAGTATTTT. It translates to CATSPSTDTQYF.

The chain uses TRBV28 and TRBJ1-1; the D is unclear. The CDR3 is 13 residues long. Germline CDR1 is MDHEN and CDR2 is SYDVKM. The V and J ends lost 3 bases and 0 bases respectively, with 5 bases between them. CDR3 sequence: CASSLTVNTEAFF. CDR3 in DNA: TGTGCCAGCAGTTTGACGGTGAACACTGAAGCTTTCTTT.

This chain joins TRBV15 and TRBJ2-7, with D possibly called TRBD1 or TRBD2 (5 bases each). The V end was cut by 1 base, the J end by 5 bases, with 12 bases between. Germline V CDR1 and CDR2: LNHNV, YYDKDF (reference sequence). The CDR3 length is 14 residues. Here the CDR3 reads CATSRGRGVNEQYF. The DNA of the CDR3 is TGTGCCACCAGCAGAGGAAGAGGGGTGAACGAGCAGTACTTC.

This clone was found a few times. The CDR3 region has the DNA TGTGCCAGTAGCTACGACCCGAGAGTGGGCTACACCTTC. Amino acid sequence: CASSYDPRVGYTF. The genes are TRBV19 and TRBJ1-2; D is uncertain. Trimming took 6 bases from V and 8 from J, leaving 16 bases between them. The CDR3 totals 13 residues. Germline CDR1 and CDR2: LNHDA and SQIVND (reference sequence).

The rearrangement joins TRBV5-1 to TRBJ1-1, with D possibly TRBD1 on 6 matching bases. The CDR3 is 16 amino acids. CDR1 is SGHRS, CDR2 YFSETQ, per germline. Trimming pared 2 bases from V and 0 bases from J, leaving 14 bases between. This CDR3 is CASSLRGQRMNTEAFF. CDR3 sequence (DNA): TGCGCCAGCAGCTTAAGAGGACAGCGAATGAACACTGAAGCTTTCTTT. Using reference TRBV5-1 and TRBJ1-1 for the parts outside the CDR3, the full variable domain is KAGVTQTPRYLIKTRGQQVTLSCSPISGHRSVSWYQQTPGQGLQFLFEYFSETQRNKGNFPGRFSGRQFSNSRSEMNVSTLELGDSALYLCASSLRGQRMNTEAFFGQGTRLTVV.

This chain connects TRBV7-9 to TRBJ1-4, with D possibly TRBD1 on 5 matching bases. Per germline, CDR1 SEHNR and CDR2 FQNEAQ (reference sequence). V dropped 3 bases and J dropped 2 bases, with 7 bases sitting between them. This CDR3 contains 14 residues. CDR3 amino acids: CASSFGGTNEKLFF. The CDR3 DNA reads as TGTGCCAGCAGCTTCGGGGGGACTAATGAAAAACTGTTTTTT.

This clone occurred a few times. This rearrangement joins TRBV7-9 to TRBJ1-4; no clear D gene. There are 14 residues in the CDR3. V was trimmed by 1 base and J by 3 bases, leaving 6 bases between them. Germline values: CDR1 SEHNR, CDR2 FQNEAQ (reference sequence). CDR3 DNA sequence: TGTGCCAGCAGCTTAGGGCAGTCTAATGAAAAACTGTTTTTT. Translation: CASSLGQSNEKLFF.

The J gene is TRBJ2-2, the V gene TRBV4-2; TRBD1 matches at 10 bases. V was clipped by 1 base and J by 4 bases; unmatched bases: 3. Germline lookup yields CDR1 LGHNA and CDR2 YNFKEQ. The CDR3 runs to 16 residues. CDR3 sequence: CASSQGDRGLTGELFF. Here the CDR3 DNA reads TGTGCCAGCAGCCAAGGTGACAGGGGGCTCACCGGGGAGCTGTTTTTT.

V is TRBV19 and J is TRBJ1-1; D is uncertain. This CDR3 has 15 residues. The V end was cut by 2 bases, the J end by 0 bases, with 10 bases between. Per germline, CDR1 LNHDA and CDR2 SQIVND (reference sequence). The chain's CDR3 is CASSISHTLNTEAFF. The CDR3 coding sequence is TGTGCCAGTAGTATAAGCCACACCCTGAACACTGAAGCTTTCTTT.

The V gene is TRBV27, the J gene TRBJ1-5; possibly TRBD1 for D (5 bases). Germline V lookup: CDR1 MNHEY, CDR2 SMNVEV (reference sequence). This CDR3 comprises 15 residues. Trimming left V 5 bases short and J 2 bases short, with 13 bases between. Here the CDR3 reads CASSPSQGGNQPQHF. The CDR3 nucleotides read TGTGCCAGCAGTCCCTCTCAAGGGGGCAATCAGCCCCAGCATTTT.

The J gene is TRBJ1-1, the V gene TRBV6-1; D not resolved. Germline CDR1 reads MNHNS; CDR2 reads SASEGT. CDR3 length equals 12 residues. Trimming cost V 5 bases and J 2 bases, with 6 bases left between them. The CDR3 DNA is TGTGCCAGCAGTCCCACTAACACTGAAGCTTTCTTT. Protein sequence: CASSPTNTEAFF.

This sequence joins TRBV7-7 and TRBJ2-7, with D tentatively TRBD1 or TRBD2 (5 bases each). The CDR3 is made up of 14 amino acids. V lost 5 bases and J lost 0, with 11 bases in between. Germline-derived CDR1 and CDR2 are SSHAT and FNYEAQ (reference sequence). The CDR3 region has the DNA TGTGCCAGCAGCCCAGTTGGGACCTCCTACGAGCAGTACTTC. As protein: CASSPVGTSYEQYF.

The J gene is TRBJ2-1, the V gene TRBV7-2, with D possibly being TRBD1 or TRBD2 (6 bases each). Trimming removed 6 bases from V and 3 bases from J, with 15 bases in between. Germline values: CDR1 SGHTA, CDR2 FQGNSA. The CDR3 extends over 15 amino acids. This CDR3 reads CASRSRGPLYNEQFF. CDR3 DNA: TGTGCCAGCAGGTCCCGGGGGCCCCTCTACAATGAGCAGTTCTTC.

The chain carries TRBV7-9 and TRBJ1-1; perhaps TRBD1 as D (6 bases). Per germline, CDR1 SEHNR and CDR2 FQNEAQ (reference sequence). The CDR3 consists of 13 residues. With 7 bases removed from V and 4 bases from J, the gap between germline ends came to 13 bases. This CDR3 is CASTQGGVTEAFF. The CDR3 DNA sequence: TGTGCCAGCACCCAAGGGGGGGTCACTGAAGCTTTCTTT.

The chain combines TRBV4-2 with TRBJ1-2; D is possibly TRBD1 (5 bases). CDR3 size: 15 residues. The germline V gene has CDR1 LGHNA and CDR2 YNFKEQ. The ends were cut back, 0 bases at V and 2 bases at J, with 10 bases in the middle. The CDR3 sequence is CASSQEGGANYGYTF. The CDR3 bases are TGTGCCAGCAGCCAAGAGGGGGGAGCCAACTATGGCTACACCTTC.

This clone was detected a few times. This chain joins TRBV6-1 and TRBJ1-1; 8 bases are a match to TRBD1. Germline V gene lookup returns CDR1 MNHNS and CDR2 SASEGT. This CDR3 has 13 amino acids. J lost 3 bases, V lost 6 bases, and 3 bases had no gene match. As DNA, the CDR3 is TGTGCCAGCAGGACGGACAGGGACACTGAAGCTTTCTTT. This codes for CASRTDRDTEAFF.

This sequence joins TRBV15 and TRBJ1-2; no clear D gene. The CDR3 runs 13 residues. V lost 1 base, J lost 6 bases, and 9 bases lay in between. In germline, CDR1 is LNHNV, CDR2 YYDKDF (reference sequence). The CDR3 nucleotides are TGTGCCACCAGCAGAGTCCCCCCGGATGGCTACACCTTC. Amino acids: CATSRVPPDGYTF.

CDR3 nucleotides: TGTGCCAGCTCACCAGCGGAAACCGCCTACGAGCAGTACTTC. It translates to CASSPAETAYEQYF. The chain links TRBV18 to TRBJ2-7, with D hard to call. This CDR3 has 14 amino acids. CDR1 KGHSH and CDR2 LQKENI come from the germline V gene. V was pared by 2 bases and J by 2 bases, with 10 bases between.

The V call is TRBV6-4, the J call TRBJ1-1; TRBD1 might be the D (5 bases). The length of the CDR3 is 13 residues. Germline CDR1 reads MRHNA; CDR2 reads SNTAGT. Trimming pared 11 bases from V and 1 base from J, leaving 14 bases between. This chain's CDR3 is CARRDVWNTEAFF. The CDR3 nucleotides read TGTGCCCGACGGGACGTCTGGAACACTGAAGCTTTCTTT.

The gene calls are TRBV5-1 and TRBJ2-1; 8 nucleotides match TRBD2. Germline V gene sequence: CDR1 SGHRS, CDR2 YFSETQ. The ends lost 0 bases at V and 6 bases at J; junction bases unmatched: 11. The CDR3 is 17 amino acids. The CDR3, as DNA: TGCGCCAGCAGCTTGGCCGTGGGTAGCGGGACGGTCAATGAGCAGTTCTTC. This translates into CASSLAVGSGTVNEQFF.